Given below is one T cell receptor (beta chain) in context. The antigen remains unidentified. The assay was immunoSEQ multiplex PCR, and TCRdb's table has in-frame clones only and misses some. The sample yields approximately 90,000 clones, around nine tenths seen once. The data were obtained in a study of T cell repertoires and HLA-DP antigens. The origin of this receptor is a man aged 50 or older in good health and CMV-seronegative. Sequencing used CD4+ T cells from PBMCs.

CDR3 DNA: TGTGCCAGCAGCTTAAGTCACTACAGGGCGTCCTACGAGCAGTACTTC. This translates into CASSLSHYRASYEQYF. The genes are TRBV5-8 and TRBJ2-7, with a possible D match to TRBD1 (6 bases). Looked up from germline, CDR1 is SGHTS and CDR2 is YDEGEE. The CDR3 extends over 16 amino acids. V was cut by 2 bases and J by 1 base, with 16 bases left in between. Drawing the rest from reference TRBV5-8 and TRBJ2-7, the complete variable domain is EAGVTQSPTHLIKTRGQQATLRCSPISGHTSVYWYQQALGLGLQFLLWYDEGEERNRGNFPPRFSGRQFPNYSSELNVNALELEDSALYLCASSLSHYRASYEQYFGPGTRLTVT.